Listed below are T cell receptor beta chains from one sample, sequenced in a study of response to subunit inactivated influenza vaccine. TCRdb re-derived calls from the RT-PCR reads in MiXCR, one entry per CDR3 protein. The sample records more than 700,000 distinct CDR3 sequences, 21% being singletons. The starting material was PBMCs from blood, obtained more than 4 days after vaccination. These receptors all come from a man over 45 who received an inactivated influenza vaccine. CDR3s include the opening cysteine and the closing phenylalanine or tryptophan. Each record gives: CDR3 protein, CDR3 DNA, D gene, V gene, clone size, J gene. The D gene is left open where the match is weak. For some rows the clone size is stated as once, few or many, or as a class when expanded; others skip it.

CASSLVTSGGSWTYEQYF,TGTGCCAGCAGCTTAGTGACTAGCGGGGGGAGCTGGACCTACGAGCAGTACTTC,TRBD2,TRBV11-2,few,TRBJ2-7
CASSLRLAGFDEQYF,TGTGCCAGCAGCTTACGGCTGGCAGGGTTTGACGAGCAGTACTTC,NA,TRBV7-9,NA,TRBJ2-7
CASSPFQWTGHEQYF,TGTGCCAGCAGCCCATTTCAGTGGACAGGTCACGAGCAGTACTTC,TRBD1,TRBV9,NA,TRBJ2-7
CASSLMGPSGYTF,TGTGCCAGCAGTTTAATGGGCCCTAGTGGCTACACCTTC,NA,TRBV27,NA,TRBJ1-2
CASSPTNRGLTGELFF,TGTGCCAGCAGTCCCACCAACAGGGGGCTCACCGGGGAGCTGTTTTTT,TRBD1,TRBV6-1,NA,TRBJ2-2
CSVGSHRYEQYF,TGCAGCGTTGGGTCGCACCGCTACGAGCAGTACTTC,NA,TRBV29-1,NA,TRBJ2-7
CASSLDPGTAVQYF,TGTGCCAGCAGTTTAGACCCCGGGACAGCGGTGCAGTACTTC,TRBD1,TRBV28,once,TRBJ2-7
CASSIDKGTPQHF,TGTGCCAGCAGTATAGACAAGGGGACCCCCCAGCATTTT,NA,TRBV12-3/TRBV12-4,once,TRBJ1-5
CASSPGTMRNQETQYF,TGTGCCAGCAGTCCCGGGACTATGCGTAATCAAGAGACCCAGTACTTC,TRBD2,TRBV6-1,NA,TRBJ2-5
CASSPVPLTYNEQFF,TGTGCCAGCAGCCCTGTGCCACTTACCTACAATGAGCAGTTCTTC,NA,TRBV27,NA,TRBJ2-1
CATSSGRPEETQYF,TGTGCCACCAGTAGTGGACGCCCCGAGGAGACCCAGTACTTC,NA,TRBV24-1,NA,TRBJ2-5
CSVQPTGSEAFF,TGCAGCGTGCAACCGACAGGGTCTGAAGCTTTCTTT,TRBD1,TRBV29-1,many,TRBJ1-1
CASSLGGTSGYEQYF,TGTGCCAGCAGCTTAGGCGGGACTAGCGGCTACGAGCAGTACTTC,TRBD2,TRBV7-8,NA,TRBJ2-7
CASSLVLAGTGELFF,TGTGCCAGCAGCTTAGTTCTAGCGGGGACCGGGGAGCTGTTTTTT,TRBD2,TRBV7-2,few,TRBJ2-2
CASSESPLGSDTQYF,TGCGCCAGCAGTGAGTCTCCCCTGGGGTCCGATACGCAGTATTTT,NA,TRBV10-1,few,TRBJ2-3
CATSGTERFYEQYF,TGTGCCACCTCGGGAACAGAGAGGTTCTACGAGCAGTACTTC,NA,TRBV10-3,few,TRBJ2-7
CASSLGENTGELFF,TGCGCCAGCAGCTTGGGGGAGAACACCGGGGAGCTGTTTTTT,NA,TRBV5-1,once,TRBJ2-2
CASSHAGGLNQPQHF,TGTGCTAGCAGCCACGCTGGAGGTCTCAATCAGCCCCAGCATTTT,NA,TRBV7-7,few,TRBJ1-5
CASSYSGLTNSGANVLTF,TGTGCCAGCAGTTACTCAGGCCTAACCAACTCTGGGGCCAACGTCCTGACTTTC,NA,TRBV6-5,few,TRBJ2-6
CASKQGAGYEQYF,TGTGCCAGCAAACAGGGGGCTGGCTACGAGCAGTACTTC,TRBD1,TRBV6-1,NA,TRBJ2-7
CASSYRPGLIYNEQFF,TGTGCCAGCAGTTACAGACCGGGACTAATATACAATGAGCAGTTCTTC,TRBD2,TRBV6-2/TRBV6-3,NA,TRBJ2-1
CASSQGGRMYNEQFF,TGCGCCAGCAGCCAAGGCGGGAGGATGTACAATGAGCAGTTCTTC,TRBD2,TRBV4-3,NA,TRBJ2-1
CATSEPGQGRNEQFF,TGTGCCACCAGTGAACCCGGACAGGGGCGGAATGAGCAGTTCTTC,TRBD1,TRBV24-1,NA,TRBJ2-1
CSAIESGGSYNEQFF,TGCAGTGCTATCGAAAGCGGGGGCTCCTACAATGAGCAGTTCTTC,TRBD2,TRBV20-1,NA,TRBJ2-1
CASSPQGAVDTGELFF,TGTGCCAGCAGCCCACAGGGGGCTGTGGACACCGGGGAGCTGTTTTTT,TRBD1,TRBV12-3/TRBV12-4,many,TRBJ2-2
CATSRQGNTEAFF,TGTGCCACCAGCAGACAGGGGAACACTGAAGCTTTCTTT,NA,TRBV15,few,TRBJ1-1
CASSLDAGEREQYF,TGTGCCAGCAGCTTAGACGCTGGTGAGCGCGAGCAGTACTTC,NA,TRBV7-6,few,TRBJ2-7
CASSLGPGSSGGHNTGELFF,TGCGCCAGCAGCCTTGGGCCCGGGTCTAGCGGGGGCCACAACACCGGGGAGCTGTTTTTT,TRBD2,TRBV5-1,few,TRBJ2-2
CASREDRGDSPLHF,TGTGCCAGCCGTGAGGACAGGGGGGATTCACCCCTCCACTTT,TRBD1,TRBV27,NA,TRBJ1-6
CASSPTGQGFTGELFF,TGTGCCAGCAGTCCAACGGGACAGGGCTTTACCGGGGAGCTGTTTTTT,TRBD1,TRBV27,few,TRBJ2-2
CASSVGKNYGYTF,TGTGCCAGCAGTGTAGGGAAGAACTATGGCTACACCTTC,NA,TRBV12-3/TRBV12-4,NA,TRBJ1-2
CASTIPGRPNTEAFF,TGTGCCAGCACCATCCCGGGACGGCCGAACACTGAAGCTTTCTTT,NA,TRBV12-3/TRBV12-4,NA,TRBJ1-1
CASTLTGLAGYEQYF,TGTGCCAGCACTCTAACAGGGCTAGCGGGCTACGAGCAGTACTTC,TRBD2,TRBV6-2/TRBV6-3,NA,TRBJ2-7
CATSREEGSKLFF,TGTGCCACCAGCAGAGAAGAGGGTTCAAAACTGTTTTTT,NA,TRBV15,many,TRBJ1-4
CASTAAASYEQYF,TGTGCCAGCACCGCGGCAGCGTCCTACGAGCAGTACTTC,NA,TRBV14,NA,TRBJ2-7
CASRVNVQGLSNQPQHF,TGTGCCAGCAGAGTAAACGTCCAGGGACTTAGCAATCAGCCCCAGCATTTT,NA,TRBV6-2/TRBV6-3,many,TRBJ1-5
CSARTRSDYEQYF,TGCAGTGCACGGACTCGTTCGGACTACGAGCAGTACTTC,NA,TRBV20-1,NA,TRBJ2-7
CASSEFVLLNEQFF,TGTGCCAGCAGTGAATTCGTACTCCTGAATGAGCAGTTCTTC,NA,TRBV6-1,few,TRBJ2-1